The 5 T cell receptor beta chains listed next were all sequenced from one sample in a study of sequential checkpoint blockade in melanoma. TCRdb's table, derived via immunoSEQ multiplex PCR, lists solely in-frame clones and lacks some. The data hold some 14,000 clones, with roughly four fifths observed a single time. As to treatment: randomized to nivolumab then ipilimumab (arm A) or the reverse (arm B). The source was CD8+ T cells sorted from blood (inferred from file names), collected from a patient given nivolumab and ipilimumab in sequence. The receptors originated from a human donor with melanoma.

The chain is built from TRBV7-6 and TRBJ2-7; 7 bases fit TRBD2. Trimming cost V 5 bases and J 3 bases; bases outside gene matches: 10. CDR1 SGHVS and CDR2 FNYEAQ come from the germline V gene. There are 15 residues in the CDR3. The CDR3 nucleotides are TGTGCCAGCAGCCTCGGACTAGGTTGGGTCTACGAGCAGTACTTC. Amino acids: CASSLGLGWVYEQYF.

This chain joins TRBV13 and TRBJ2-1; 14 bases are shared with TRBD2. Germline V gene sequence: CDR1 PRHDT, CDR2 FYEKMQ (reference sequence). The J segment lost 8 bases and the V segment lost 6 bases, leaving 9 bases of the junction unmatched. The CDR3 loop spans 16 amino acids. CDR3 DNA: TGTGCCAGCAGTCGTCTAGGACTAGCGGGGGGAGATGAGCAGTTCTTC. Translation gives CASSRLGLAGGDEQFF.

This clone was observed once. The V and J genes are TRBV28 and TRBJ2-3; D is unresolved. The length of the CDR3 is 14 residues. Trimming removed 8 bases from V and 3 bases from J, with 15 bases in between. From germline, CDR1 is MDHEN and CDR2 SYDVKM. CDR3 amino acids: CASGLSSRTDTQYF. Written as DNA, the CDR3 is TGTGCCAGCGGTCTGTCTAGTCGGACAGATACGCAGTATTTT.

The rearrangement links TRBV9 to TRBJ2-5; 12 bases match TRBD2. Trimming at V came to 3 bases and at J to 2 bases, leaving 8 bases not matched to a gene. CDR3 length equals 17 residues. CDR1 and CDR2 (germline): SGDLS, YYNGEE. DNA of the CDR3: TGTGCCAGCAGCGCCCCTTTGACTAGCGGGAGTCAAGAGACCCAGTACTTC. Its protein product is CASSAPLTSGSQETQYF.

The V call is TRBV4-1, the J call TRBJ2-4; 10 bases fit TRBD2. With 1 base clipped from V and 8 bases from J, the junction kept 14 bases outside the gene matches. Looked up from germline, CDR1 is MGHRA and CDR2 is YSYEKL. The CDR3 spans 18 residues. The CDR3 sequence is CASSQGVWTSGSYYIQYF. The DNA for the CDR3 is TGCGCCAGCAGCCAAGGGGTATGGACTAGCGGTTCGTACTACATTCAGTACTTC.